This is a list of T cell receptor beta chains from one sample in a study of CD8+ T cells in alopecia areata. The method was immunoSEQ multiplex PCR; TCRdb's version includes in-frame clones alone and lacks a portion of them. The sample lists some 150,000 clones; less than 75% were seen once. The source was CD4+ T cells sorted from blood, collected between weeks 55 and 65, from a patient treated with tofacitinib. All receptors derive from a human donor with alopecia areata. Both conserved end residues are part of each CDR3. D genes are given only for firm matches. Clone size, where shown, is once, few, many, or a class for clones that have expanded.

j_gene | abundance | d_gene | v_gene | CDR3nt | CDR3aa
TRBJ1-6 | - | - | TRBV6-5 | TGTGCCAGCCTCGGGCGAAGCTCCTATAATTCACCCCTCCACTTT | CASLGRSSYNSPLHF
TRBJ1-6 | - | TRBD1 | TRBV9 | TGTGCCAGCAGGGCCGGGACAGGGAATTCACCCCTCCACTTT | CASRAGTGNSPLHF
TRBJ1-6 | - | - | TRBV7-9 | TGTGCCAGCAGCTTATCGGGAAGCTCCTATAATTCACCCCTCCACTTT | CASSLSGSSYNSPLHF
TRBJ2-1 | - | - | TRBV6-1 | TGTGCCAGCAGTGAACTTGGTCAGGGTTGGGATGAGCAGTTCTTC | CASSELGQGWDEQFF
TRBJ1-1 | - | - | TRBV9 | TGTGCCAGCAGCGTAGAGGTTGTCACTGAAGCTTTCTTT | CASSVEVVTEAFF
TRBJ2-1 | few | - | TRBV29-1 | TGCAGCGTTGGGACTCCGCGCCTCTACAATGAGCAGTTCTTC | CSVGTPRLYNEQFF
TRBJ1-2 | - | - | TRBV20-1 | TGCAGCGGTGTCTTGTTGGATGGCTACACCTTC | CSGVLLDGYTF
TRBJ1-1 | - | TRBD1 | TRBV5-1 | TGCGCCAGCAGCTCGAGAGGGTACAGGGGGCTTGAAGCTTTCTTT | CASSSRGYRGLEAFF
TRBJ2-7 | - | TRBD2 | TRBV5-1 | TGCGCCAGCAGCTCCGGGACTAGCCGTGACGAGCAGTACTTC | CASSSGTSRDEQYF
TRBJ1-2 | - | - | TRBV29-1 | TGCAGCGGGAGCGTGGGGGGCCGTTACGGCTACACCTTC | CSGSVGGRYGYTF
TRBJ1-1 | - | TRBD1 | TRBV30 | TGTGCCTCCTTGGAGGGCAGGGGGAGACACTTGGCTTTCTTT | CASLEGRGRHLAFF
TRBJ1-5 | - | - | TRBV4-1 | TGCGCCAGCAGCCAGACCGCTGGGGGGAATCAGCCCCAGCATTTT | CASSQTAGGNQPQHF
TRBJ2-4 | - | TRBD1 | TRBV4-1 | TGCGCCAGCAGCCAAGAACAGGGGGTCCTAGCCAAAAACATTCAGTACTTC | CASSQEQGVLAKNIQYF
TRBJ2-7 | - | TRBD1 | TRBV5-1 | TGCGCCAGCAGCCCGAGGGGGACAGGGGTGGATGGCGAGCAGTACTTC | CASSPRGTGVDGEQYF
TRBJ2-5 | - | - | TRBV5-1 | TGCGCCAGCAGCGAGGGGGGGAGAGTTCAAGAGACCCAGTACTTC | CASSEGGRVQETQYF
TRBJ2-7 | - | - | TRBV30 | TGTGCCTGGAGTACATCCTACGAGCAGTACTTC | CAWSTSYEQYF
TRBJ2-3 | - | - | TRBV5-1 | TGCGCCAGCAGCTTTGAAGGGAGTACGCAGTATTTT | CASSFEGSTQYF
TRBJ2-7 | - | - | TRBV5-1 | TGCGCCAGCAGCTTGGGGGGAGGCTACGAGCAGTACTTC | CASSLGGGYEQYF
TRBJ1-5 | few | - | TRBV30 | TGTGCCTGGAGCACCGAGAGGGCTCCAGGGAGCAATCAGCCCCAGCATTTT | CAWSTERAPGSNQPQHF
TRBJ2-1 | - | TRBD1 | TRBV5-6 | TGTGCCAGCAGCCGACAGGGCTACAATGAGCAGTTCTTC | CASSRQGYNEQFF
TRBJ1-2 | once | - | TRBV29-1 | TGCAGCGTTGACCGGACGGGAGTTGACTATGGCTACACCTTC | CSVDRTGVDYGYTF
TRBJ1-2 | - | - | TRBV4-2 | TGTGCCAGCAGCCAAGACCCCTCGGTAGGGGACTATGGCTACACCTTC | CASSQDPSVGDYGYTF
TRBJ2-7 | - | - | TRBV29-1 | TGCAGCGCTACAAACTGGCAGGGAAGGGGCGAGCAGTACTTC | CSATNWQGRGEQYF
TRBJ2-1 | - | TRBD1 | TRBV5-1 | TGCGCCAGCAGCTTGAGGACAGGGTCCTACAATGAGCAGTTCTTC | CASSLRTGSYNEQFF
TRBJ2-7 | - | TRBD1 | TRBV6-5 | TGTGCCAGCAGCCAACCGGGACAGGTGTACGAGCAGTACTTC | CASSQPGQVYEQYF
TRBJ1-2 | - | - | TRBV6-5 | TGTGCCAGCGGGGTGGACGCGAGAGGCTACACCTTC | CASGVDARGYTF
TRBJ2-3 | - | - | TRBV27 | TGTGCCAGCAGTTTTTCGGTGCCAGTAGGAGATACGCAGTATTTT | CASSFSVPVGDTQYF
TRBJ2-3 | few | - | TRBV15 | TGTGCCACCCGAATCGGACAGCTCACAGATACGCAGTATTTT | CATRIGQLTDTQYF
TRBJ2-7 | - | - | TRBV7-2 | TGTGCCAGCAGCCGGGCCAGCTCCTACGAGCAGTACTTC | CASSRASSYEQYF
TRBJ1-4 | few | - | TRBV29-1 | TGCAGCGTTGCGGGGTTTAATGAAAAACTGTTTTTT | CSVAGFNEKLFF
TRBJ1-2 | few | - | TRBV13 | TGTGCCAGCAGCCCTGGGTTGAACTATGGCTACACCTTC | CASSPGLNYGYTF
TRBJ1-6 | - | TRBD1 | TRBV6-5 | TGTGCCAGCAGTTACTCCCAGGGGGTGAATTCACCCCTCCACTTT | CASSYSQGVNSPLHF
TRBJ2-7 | - | TRBD2 | TRBV12-5 | TGTGCTAGTGGAAAGGGACTAGCGGGGGAGTCCGAGCAGTACTTC | CASGKGLAGESEQYF
TRBJ2-5 | few | TRBD2 | TRBV4-1 | TGCGCCAGCAGCCAACTAGCGGGGGAGACCCAGTACTTC | CASSQLAGETQYF
TRBJ2-5 | - | - | TRBV7-9 | TGTGCCAGCAGCTTAACAGACTCCCAGTACTTC | CASSLTDSQYF
TRBJ2-3 | - | TRBD2 | TRBV7-2 | TGTGCCAGCAGCTTAGGGGCTAGCGGGGGTTACACAGATACGCAGTATTTT | CASSLGASGGYTDTQYF
TRBJ1-6 | - | - | TRBV4-2 | TGTGCCAGCAGCCAAGAGATTAATTCACCCCTCCACTTT | CASSQEINSPLHF
TRBJ1-5 | few | - | TRBV15 | TGTGCCACCAGCAGATCGTCAGGGCAGCCCCAGCATTTT | CATSRSSGQPQHF
TRBJ1-5 | - | - | TRBV5-1 | TGCGCCAGCAGCCCCGGCGGGGGTCGTCAGCCCCAGCATTTT | CASSPGGGRQPQHF
TRBJ1-2 | - | - | TRBV29-1 | TGCAGCGTCGGACTCAGACGGTCTGAGGGCTACACCTTC | CSVGLRRSEGYTF
TRBJ1-1 | - | - | TRBV10-3 | TGTGCCATCAGTGCTAGAAGGAACACTGAAGCTTTCTTT | CAISARRNTEAFF
TRBJ1-1 | - | - | TRBV23-1 | TGCGCCAGCGGCCCGACCGGGGTCGACACTGAAGCTTTCTTT | CASGPTGVDTEAFF
TRBJ1-5 | - | - | TRBV30 | TGTGCCTGGAGTGTACCCAGGGGTGCCAGTCAGCCCCAGCATTTT | CAWSVPRGASQPQHF
TRBJ2-5 | - | - | TRBV9 | TGTGCCAGCAGCGTAGATGCGGAGACCCAGTACTTC | CASSVDAETQYF
TRBJ1-1 | few | - | TRBV7-3 | TGTGCCAGCAGCTTATTGCCGATACAGGGCGAAGCTTTCTTT | CASSLLPIQGEAFF
TRBJ2-7 | - | - | TRBV7-8 | TGTGCCAGCAGCTTAGTTGCGGGTTACGAGCAGTACTTC | CASSLVAGYEQYF
TRBJ1-1 | few | TRBD1 | TRBV29-1 | TGCAGCACAGGACAGGGTGGAATGGCTTTCTTT | CSTGQGGMAFF
TRBJ2-7 | - | - | TRBV5-1 | TGCGCCAGCAGGCTACGGGAATTCGGCGAGCAGTACTTC | CASRLREFGEQYF
TRBJ1-6 | - | - | TRBV7-9 | TGTGCCAGCAGCTTACAGGATTCACCCCTCCACTTT | CASSLQDSPLHF
TRBJ2-1 | few | TRBD2 | TRBV5-6 | TGTGCCAGCAGCTTGGAGATGGGGGAGGGGCAGTTCTTC | CASSLEMGEGQFF
TRBJ1-2 | - | - | TRBV11-2 | TGTGCCAGCAGCTTAGGGAATAAGGTGGGGGCCCTCTATGGCTACACCTTC | CASSLGNKVGALYGYTF
TRBJ1-2 | - | - | TRBV25-1 | TGTGCCAGCAGCTTAAACTATGGCTACACCTTC | CASSLNYGYTF
TRBJ2-3 | few | TRBD2 | TRBV5-1 | TGCGCCAGCACTCCGGCTAGCGGGGGAGTACCTAGCACAGATACGCAGTATTTT | CASTPASGGVPSTDTQYF
TRBJ2-5 | - | - | TRBV7-7 | TGTGCTAGCAGCTTAGGGGTCAGGGAGACCCAGTACTTC | CASSLGVRETQYF
TRBJ1-2 | few | - | TRBV30 | TGTGCCTGGAGTGTACAAGGGACCGGGGGATATGGCTACACCTTC | CAWSVQGTGGYGYTF